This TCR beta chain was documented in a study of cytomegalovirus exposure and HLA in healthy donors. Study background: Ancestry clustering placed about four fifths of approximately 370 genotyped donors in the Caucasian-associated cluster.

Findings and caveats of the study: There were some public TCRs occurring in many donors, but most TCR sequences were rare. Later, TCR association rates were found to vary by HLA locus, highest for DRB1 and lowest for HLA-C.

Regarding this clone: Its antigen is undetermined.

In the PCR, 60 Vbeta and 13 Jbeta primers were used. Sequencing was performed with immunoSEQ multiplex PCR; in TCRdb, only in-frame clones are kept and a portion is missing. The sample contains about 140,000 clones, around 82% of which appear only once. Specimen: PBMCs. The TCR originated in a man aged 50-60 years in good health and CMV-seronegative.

The CDR3 region has the DNA TGTGCCAGTACCCGGACAGGTGAAGCTTTCTTT. Translating it yields CASTRTGEAFF. V is TRBV19 and J is TRBJ1-1; 7 bases match TRBD1. CDR3 length equals 11 residues. Germline V CDR1 and CDR2: LNHDA, SQIVND (reference sequence). V shed 7 bases and J 7 bases; nucleotides not matched to a gene: 3.